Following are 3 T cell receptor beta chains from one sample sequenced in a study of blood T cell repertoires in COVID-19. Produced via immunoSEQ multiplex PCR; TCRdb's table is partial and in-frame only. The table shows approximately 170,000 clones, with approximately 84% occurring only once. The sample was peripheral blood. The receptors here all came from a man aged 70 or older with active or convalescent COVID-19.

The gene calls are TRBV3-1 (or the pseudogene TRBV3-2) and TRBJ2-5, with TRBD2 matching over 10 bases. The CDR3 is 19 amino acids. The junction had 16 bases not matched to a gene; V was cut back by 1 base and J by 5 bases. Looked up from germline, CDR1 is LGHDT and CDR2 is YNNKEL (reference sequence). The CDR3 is CASSQVPSGGAYGRETQYF. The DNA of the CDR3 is TGTGCCAGCAGCCAAGTCCCGAGCGGGGGGGCCTATGGTCGGGAGACCCAGTACTTC.

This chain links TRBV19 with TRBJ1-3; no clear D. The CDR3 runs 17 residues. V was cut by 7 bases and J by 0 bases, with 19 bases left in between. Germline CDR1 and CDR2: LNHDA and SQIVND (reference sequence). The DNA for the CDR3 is TGTGCCAGTACCCTAGGGATGGGGAGGCCCTCTGGAAACACCATATATTTT. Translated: CASTLGMGRPSGNTIYF.

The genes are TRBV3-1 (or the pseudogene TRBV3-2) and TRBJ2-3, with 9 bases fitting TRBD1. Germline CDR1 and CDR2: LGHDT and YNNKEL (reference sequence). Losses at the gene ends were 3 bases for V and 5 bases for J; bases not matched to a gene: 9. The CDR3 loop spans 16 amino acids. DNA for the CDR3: TGTGCCAGCAGCCACCGGGACAGGGACGACGGAGATACGCAGTATTTT. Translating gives CASSHRDRDDGDTQYF.